This T cell receptor beta chain is drawn from a study of PD-L1 blockade in urothelial cancer. On the study more broadly: Starting at some point between 2014 and 2015, patients were given atezolizumab (1,200 mg intravenously every 3 weeks). The median number of T cells present in blood samples was 140,000 to 150,000.

Turning to this clone: What it recognizes is unknown.

Synthetic TCR analog templates were spiked into each PCR. Generated by immunoSEQ multiplex PCR, the TCRdb table keeps only in-frame clones and is missing some. The table lists around 130,000 clones, roughly 83% of them singletons. V was trimmed by 1 base and J by 2 bases, leaving 6 bases between them. The CDR3 contains 13 residues. From germline, CDR1 is SGDLS and CDR2 YYNGEE. General study points: Durable-benefit cases showed more tumor-associated blood clone expansion at 3 weeks.

Time point meaning: pretreatment peripheral blood. The sequencing here drew on PBMCs, taken around atezolizumab (anti-PD-L1) treatment. The receptor's source is a man aged 50 or older with urothelial cancer. The J gene is TRBJ1-2, the V gene TRBV9, with no clear D. DNA for the CDR3: TGTGCCAGCAGCGTAAGAGGGAACTATGGCTACACCTTC. Translating it yields CASSVRGNYGYTF.